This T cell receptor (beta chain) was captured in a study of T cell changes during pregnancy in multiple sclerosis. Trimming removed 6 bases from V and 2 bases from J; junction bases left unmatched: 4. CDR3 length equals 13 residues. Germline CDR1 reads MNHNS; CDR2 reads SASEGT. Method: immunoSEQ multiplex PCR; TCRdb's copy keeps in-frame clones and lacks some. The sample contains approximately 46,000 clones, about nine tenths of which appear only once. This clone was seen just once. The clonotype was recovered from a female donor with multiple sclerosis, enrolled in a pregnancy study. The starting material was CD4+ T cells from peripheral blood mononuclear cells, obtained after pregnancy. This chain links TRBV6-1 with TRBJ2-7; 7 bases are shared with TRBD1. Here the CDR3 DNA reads TGTGCCAGCAGACAGGGACAGACCTACGAGCAGTACTTC. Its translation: CASRQGQTYEQYF.